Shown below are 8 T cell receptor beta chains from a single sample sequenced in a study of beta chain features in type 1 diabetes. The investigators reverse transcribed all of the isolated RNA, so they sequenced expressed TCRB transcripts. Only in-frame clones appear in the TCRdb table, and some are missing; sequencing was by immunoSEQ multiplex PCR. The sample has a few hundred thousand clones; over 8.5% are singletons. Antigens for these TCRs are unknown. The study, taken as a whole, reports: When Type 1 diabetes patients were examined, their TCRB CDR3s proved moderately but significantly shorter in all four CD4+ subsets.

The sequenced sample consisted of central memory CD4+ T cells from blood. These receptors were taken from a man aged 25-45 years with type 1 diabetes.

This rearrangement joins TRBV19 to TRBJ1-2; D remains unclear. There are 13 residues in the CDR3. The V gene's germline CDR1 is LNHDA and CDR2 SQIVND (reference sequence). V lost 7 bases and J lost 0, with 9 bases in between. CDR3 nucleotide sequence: TGTGCCAGTAACCCGCGTCCTAACTATGGCTACACCTTC. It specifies CASNPRPNYGYTF.

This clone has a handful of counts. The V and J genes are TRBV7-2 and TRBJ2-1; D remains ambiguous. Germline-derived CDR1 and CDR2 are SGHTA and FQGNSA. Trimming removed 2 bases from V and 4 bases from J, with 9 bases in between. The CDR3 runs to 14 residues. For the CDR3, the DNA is TGTGCCAGCAGCTTATTGCTAAAGTACAATGAGCAGTTCTTC. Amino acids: CASSLLLKYNEQFF.

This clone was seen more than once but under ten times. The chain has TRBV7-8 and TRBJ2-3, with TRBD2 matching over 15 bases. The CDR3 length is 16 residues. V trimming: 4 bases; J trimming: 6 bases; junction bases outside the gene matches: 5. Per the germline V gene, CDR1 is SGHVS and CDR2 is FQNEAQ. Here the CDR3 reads CASSWGLAGGGDTQYF. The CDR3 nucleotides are TGTGCCAGCAGCTGGGGACTAGCGGGAGGAGGGGATACGCAGTATTTT.

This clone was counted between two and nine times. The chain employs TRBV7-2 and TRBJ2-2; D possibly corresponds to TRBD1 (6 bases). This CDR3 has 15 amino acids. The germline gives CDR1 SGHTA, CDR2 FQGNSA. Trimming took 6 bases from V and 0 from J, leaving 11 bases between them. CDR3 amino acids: CASRPQGPNTGELFF. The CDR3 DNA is TGTGCCAGCAGACCCCAGGGGCCGAACACCGGGGAGCTGTTTTTT.

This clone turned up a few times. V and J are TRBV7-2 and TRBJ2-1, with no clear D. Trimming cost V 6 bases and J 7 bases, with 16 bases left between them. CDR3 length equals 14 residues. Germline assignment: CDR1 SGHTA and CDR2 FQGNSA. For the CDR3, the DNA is TGTGCCAGCAGTTTGATTCCTAGTGTAAATGAGCAGTTCTTC. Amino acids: CASSLIPSVNEQFF.

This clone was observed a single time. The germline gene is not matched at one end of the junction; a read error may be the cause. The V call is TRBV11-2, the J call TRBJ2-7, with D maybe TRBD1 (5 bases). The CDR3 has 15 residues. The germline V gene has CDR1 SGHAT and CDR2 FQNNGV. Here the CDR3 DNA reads TGTGCCTGCAGCCTGGGAATTGGGGCAACCTACGAGCAGTACTTC. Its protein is CACSLGIGATYEQYF.

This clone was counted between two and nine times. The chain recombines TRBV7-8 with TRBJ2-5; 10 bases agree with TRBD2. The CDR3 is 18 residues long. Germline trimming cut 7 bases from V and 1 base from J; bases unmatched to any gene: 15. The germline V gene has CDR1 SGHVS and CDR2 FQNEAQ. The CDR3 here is CASTLPPRLAGFQETQYF. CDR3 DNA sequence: TGTGCCAGCACCCTACCACCTAGACTAGCGGGTTTCCAAGAGACCCAGTACTTC. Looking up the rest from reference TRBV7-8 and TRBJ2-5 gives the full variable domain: GAGVSQSPRYKVAKRGQDVALRCDPISGHVSLFWYQQALGQGPEFLTYFQNEAQLDKSGLPSDRFFAERPEGSVSTLKIQRTQQEDSAVYLCASTLPPRLAGFQETQYFGPGTRLLVL.

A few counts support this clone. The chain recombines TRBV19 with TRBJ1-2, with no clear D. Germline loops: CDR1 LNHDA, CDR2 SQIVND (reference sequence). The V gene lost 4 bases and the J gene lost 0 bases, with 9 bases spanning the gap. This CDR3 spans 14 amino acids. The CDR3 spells CASSTAISNYGYTF. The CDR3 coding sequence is TGTGCCAGTAGTACCGCGATTTCTAACTATGGCTACACCTTC.